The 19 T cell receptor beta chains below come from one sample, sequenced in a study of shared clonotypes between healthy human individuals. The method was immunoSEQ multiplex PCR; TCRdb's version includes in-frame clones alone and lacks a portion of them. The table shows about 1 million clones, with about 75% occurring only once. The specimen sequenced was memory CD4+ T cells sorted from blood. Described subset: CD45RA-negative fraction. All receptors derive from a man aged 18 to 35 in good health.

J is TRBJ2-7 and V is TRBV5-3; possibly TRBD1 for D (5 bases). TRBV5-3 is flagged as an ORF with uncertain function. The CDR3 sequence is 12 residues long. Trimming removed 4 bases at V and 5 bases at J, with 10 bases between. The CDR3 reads CARSRTLNEQYF. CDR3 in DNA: TGTGCCAGAAGCAGGACATTAAACGAGCAGTACTTC.

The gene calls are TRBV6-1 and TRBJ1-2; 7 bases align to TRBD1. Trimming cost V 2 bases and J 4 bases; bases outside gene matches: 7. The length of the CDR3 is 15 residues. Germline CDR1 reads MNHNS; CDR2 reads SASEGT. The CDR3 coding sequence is TGTGCCAGCAGTGAACCTACAGGGGCCCTCTATGGCTACACCTTC. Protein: CASSEPTGALYGYTF.

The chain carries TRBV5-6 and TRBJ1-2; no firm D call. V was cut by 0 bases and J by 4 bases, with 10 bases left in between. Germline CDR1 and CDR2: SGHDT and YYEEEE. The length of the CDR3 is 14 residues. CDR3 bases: TGTGCCAGCAGCTTGGTAAGGGTTAGCTATGGCTACACCTTC. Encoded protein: CASSLVRVSYGYTF.

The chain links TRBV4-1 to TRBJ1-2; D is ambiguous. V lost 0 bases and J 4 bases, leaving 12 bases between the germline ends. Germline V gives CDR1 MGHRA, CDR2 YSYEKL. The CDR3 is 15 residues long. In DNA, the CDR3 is TGCGCCAGCAGCCAAGAATTTGAGCTGGGCTATGGCTACACCTTC. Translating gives CASSQEFELGYGYTF.

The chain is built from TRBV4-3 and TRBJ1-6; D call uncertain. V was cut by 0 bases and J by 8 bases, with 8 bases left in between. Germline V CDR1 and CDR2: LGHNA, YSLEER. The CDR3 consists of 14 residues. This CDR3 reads CASSQDSRDSPLHF. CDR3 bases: TGCGCCAGCAGCCAAGATAGTAGGGATTCACCCCTCCACTTT.

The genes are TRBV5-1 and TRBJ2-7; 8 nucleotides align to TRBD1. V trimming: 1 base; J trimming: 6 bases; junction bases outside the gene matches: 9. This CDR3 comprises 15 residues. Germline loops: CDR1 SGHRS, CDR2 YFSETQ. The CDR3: CASSLIWNGQGEQYF. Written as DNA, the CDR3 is TGCGCCAGCAGCTTGATTTGGAACGGACAGGGCGAGCAGTACTTC.

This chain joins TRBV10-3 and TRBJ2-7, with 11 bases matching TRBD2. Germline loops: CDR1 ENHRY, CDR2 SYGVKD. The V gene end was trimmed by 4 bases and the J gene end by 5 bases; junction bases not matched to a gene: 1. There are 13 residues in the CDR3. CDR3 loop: CAISVLAGDEQYF. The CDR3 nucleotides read TGTGCCATCAGTGTACTAGCGGGAGACGAGCAGTACTTC.

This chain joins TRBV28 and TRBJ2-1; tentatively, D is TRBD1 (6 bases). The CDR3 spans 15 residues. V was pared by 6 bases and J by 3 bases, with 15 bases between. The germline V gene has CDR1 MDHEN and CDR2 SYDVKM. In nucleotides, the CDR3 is TGTGCCAGCAGGCCACCCGGGACACACTACAATGAGCAGTTCTTC. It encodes CASRPPGTHYNEQFF.

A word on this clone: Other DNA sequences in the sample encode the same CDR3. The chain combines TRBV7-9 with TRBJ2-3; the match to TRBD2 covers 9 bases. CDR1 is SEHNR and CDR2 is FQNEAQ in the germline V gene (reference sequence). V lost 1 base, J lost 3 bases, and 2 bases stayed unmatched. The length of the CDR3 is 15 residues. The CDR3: CASSLVSGGTDTQYF. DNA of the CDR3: TGTGCCAGCAGCTTAGTAAGCGGGGGGACAGATACGCAGTATTTT.

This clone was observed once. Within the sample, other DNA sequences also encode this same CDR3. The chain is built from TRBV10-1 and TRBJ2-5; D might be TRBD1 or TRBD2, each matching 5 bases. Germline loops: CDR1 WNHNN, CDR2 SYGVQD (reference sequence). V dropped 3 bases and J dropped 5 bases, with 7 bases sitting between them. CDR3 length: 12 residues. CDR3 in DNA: TGCGCCAGCAGTGACGAGGGGGAGACCCAGTACTTC. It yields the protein CASSDEGETQYF.

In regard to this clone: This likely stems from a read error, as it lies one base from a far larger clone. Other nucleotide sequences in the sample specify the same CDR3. The CDR3 spells CAIRSLGDEQYF. CDR3 sequence (DNA): TGTGCCATCCGTTCGCTGGGGGACGAGCAGTACTTC. The chain combines TRBV10-3 with TRBJ2-7; D may correspond to TRBD1 or TRBD2 (5 bases each). There are 12 residues in the CDR3. Trimming left V 8 bases short and J 5 bases short, with 13 bases between. The germline V gene has CDR1 ENHRY and CDR2 SYGVKD.

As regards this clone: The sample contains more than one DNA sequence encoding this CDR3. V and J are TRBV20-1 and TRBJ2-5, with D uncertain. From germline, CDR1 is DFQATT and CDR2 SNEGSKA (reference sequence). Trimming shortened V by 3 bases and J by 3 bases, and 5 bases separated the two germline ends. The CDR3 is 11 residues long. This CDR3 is CSARPEETQYF. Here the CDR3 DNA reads TGCAGTGCTAGGCCCGAAGAGACCCAGTACTTC.

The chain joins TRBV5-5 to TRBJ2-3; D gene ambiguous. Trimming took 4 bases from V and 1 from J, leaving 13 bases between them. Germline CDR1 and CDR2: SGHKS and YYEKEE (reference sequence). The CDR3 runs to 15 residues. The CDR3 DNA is TGTGCCAGCAGCACGTCCCCAGATCGCACAGATACGCAGTATTTT. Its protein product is CASSTSPDRTDTQYF.

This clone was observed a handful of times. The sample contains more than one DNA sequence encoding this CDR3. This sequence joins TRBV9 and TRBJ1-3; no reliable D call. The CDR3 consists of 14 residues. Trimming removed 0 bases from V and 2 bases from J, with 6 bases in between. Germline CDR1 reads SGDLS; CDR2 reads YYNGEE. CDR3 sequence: CASSVGGTGNTIYF. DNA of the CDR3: TGTGCCAGCAGCGTAGGAGGAACTGGAAACACCATATATTTT.

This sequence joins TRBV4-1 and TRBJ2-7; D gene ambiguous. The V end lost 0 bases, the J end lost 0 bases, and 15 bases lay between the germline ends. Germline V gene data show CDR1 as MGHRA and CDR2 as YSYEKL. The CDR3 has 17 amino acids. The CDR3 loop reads CASSQDLVVRTSYEQYF. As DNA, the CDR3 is TGCGCCAGCAGCCAAGATCTTGTAGTCCGAACCTCCTACGAGCAGTACTTC.

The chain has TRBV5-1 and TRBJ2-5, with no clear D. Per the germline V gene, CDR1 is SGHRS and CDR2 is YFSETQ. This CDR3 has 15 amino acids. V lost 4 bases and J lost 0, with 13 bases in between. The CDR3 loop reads CASSNGNADQETQYF. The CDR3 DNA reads TGCGCCAGCAGCAATGGGAACGCGGACCAAGAGACCCAGTACTTC.

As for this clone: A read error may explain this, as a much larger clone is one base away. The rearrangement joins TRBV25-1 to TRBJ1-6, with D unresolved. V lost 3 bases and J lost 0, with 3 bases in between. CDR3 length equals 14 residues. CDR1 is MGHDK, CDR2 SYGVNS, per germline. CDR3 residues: CASSDSSYNSPLHF. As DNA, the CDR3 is TGTGCCAGCAGTGACAGCTCCTATAATTCACCCCTCCACTTT.

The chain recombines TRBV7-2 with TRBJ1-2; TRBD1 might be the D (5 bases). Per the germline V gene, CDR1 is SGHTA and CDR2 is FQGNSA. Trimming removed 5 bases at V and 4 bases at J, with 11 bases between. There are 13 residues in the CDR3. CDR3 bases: TGTGCCAGCAGCCAAGGGGTTACCTATGGCTACACCTTC. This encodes CASSQGVTYGYTF.

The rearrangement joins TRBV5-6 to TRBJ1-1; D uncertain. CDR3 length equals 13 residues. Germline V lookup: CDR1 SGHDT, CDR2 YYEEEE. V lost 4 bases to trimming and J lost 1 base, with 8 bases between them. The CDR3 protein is CASSRTANTEAFF. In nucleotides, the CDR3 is TGTGCCAGCAGCAGGACGGCGAACACTGAAGCTTTCTTT.